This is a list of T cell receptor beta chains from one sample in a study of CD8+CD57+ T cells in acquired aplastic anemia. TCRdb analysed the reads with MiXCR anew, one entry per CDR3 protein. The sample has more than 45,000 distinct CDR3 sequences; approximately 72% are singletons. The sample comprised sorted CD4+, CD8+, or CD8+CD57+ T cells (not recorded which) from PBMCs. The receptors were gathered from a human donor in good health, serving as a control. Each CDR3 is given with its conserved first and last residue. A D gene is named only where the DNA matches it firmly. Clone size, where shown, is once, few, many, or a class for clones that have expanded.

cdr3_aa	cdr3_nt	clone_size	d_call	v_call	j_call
CAISDRDGNTEAFF	TGTGCCATCAGTGACCGGGACGGTAACACTGAAGCTTTCTTT	.	.	TRBV10-3	TRBJ1-1
CASSSTGVEQYF	TGTGCCAGCAGTTCGACAGGGGTCGAGCAGTACTTC	.	TRBD1	TRBV7-9	TRBJ2-7
CASSSGVVTEAFF	TGTGCCAGCAGCTCCGGGGTTGTGACTGAAGCTTTCTTT	.	.	TRBV7-2	TRBJ1-1
CASSYAPANTEAFF	TGTGCCAGTAGTTATGCCCCCGCGAACACTGAAGCTTTCTTT	.	.	TRBV19	TRBJ1-1
CASSPPGYRTEAFF	TGTGCCAGCAGCCCTCCAGGGTACCGCACTGAAGCTTTCTTT	.	.	TRBV11-1	TRBJ1-1
CAISETTGAGGNTIYF	TGTGCCATCAGTGAGACGACAGGGGCTGGCGGAAACACCATATATTTT	once	TRBD1	TRBV10-3	TRBJ1-3
CSARDRSGGYGYTF	TGCAGTGCTAGAGATCGATCAGGGGGCTATGGCTACACCTTC	.	TRBD1	TRBV20-1	TRBJ1-2
CASSRGQGLNTEAFF	TGTGCCAGCAGCCGCGGACAGGGCTTGAACACTGAAGCTTTCTTT	.	TRBD1	TRBV7-6	TRBJ1-1
CASSAGVRGYTF	TGTGCCAGCAGTGCTGGGGTCCGTGGCTACACCTTC	.	.	TRBV2	TRBJ1-2
CASTSSRVGREQYF	TGTGCCAGTACATCGTCGCGGGTAGGACGCGAGCAGTACTTC	.	.	TRBV19	TRBJ2-7
CATRDRVSDEQFF	TGTGCCACCAGGGACAGGGTCTCAGATGAGCAGTTCTTC	many	TRBD1	TRBV24-1	TRBJ2-1
CASIKGGTGSQETQYF	TGTGCCAGCATTAAGGGGGGAACAGGTTCCCAAGAGACCCAGTACTTC	few	.	TRBV7-9	TRBJ2-5
CATSSDRGNQPQHF	TGTGCCACCAGCAGCGACCGTGGCAATCAGCCCCAGCATTTT	few	.	TRBV15	TRBJ1-5
CASSPARVVEQYF	TGTGCCAGCTCACCAGCGAGGGTCGTCGAGCAGTACTTC	.	.	TRBV18	TRBJ2-7
CASSLKTRETQYF	TGTGCCAGCAGCCTCAAGACACGGGAGACCCAGTACTTC	.	.	TRBV7-9	TRBJ2-5
CASSATGTGSHEQFF	TGTGCCAGCAGCGCCACCGGGACAGGGTCCCATGAGCAGTTCTTC	.	TRBD1	TRBV7-6	TRBJ2-1
CASSETGQGDQPQHF	TGTGCCAGCAGTGAAACGGGACAAGGCGATCAGCCCCAGCATTTT	.	.	TRBV2	TRBJ1-5
CASRNTYEQYF	TGTGCCAGTCGTAATACCTACGAGCAGTACTTC	.	.	TRBV19	TRBJ2-7
CATSRGDTTGELFF	TGTGCCACCAGCAGAGGGGATACCACCGGGGAGCTGTTTTTT	medium-sized	.	TRBV15	TRBJ2-2
CASSPWGTNEKLFF	TGTGCCAGCTCACCGTGGGGAACTAATGAAAAACTGTTTTTT	many	.	TRBV18	TRBJ1-4
CASSARQGLNTDTQYF	TGTGCCAGCAGCGCAAGACAGGGTCTAAACACAGATACGCAGTATTTT	.	TRBD1	TRBV7-3	TRBJ2-3
CSASSRDRGDQPQHF	TGCAGTGCCAGCAGTAGGGACAGGGGAGATCAGCCCCAGCATTTT	once	TRBD1	TRBV20-1	TRBJ1-5
CAVQNSYEQYF	TGTGCCGTGCAAAACAGTTACGAGCAGTACTTC	once	.	TRBV25-1	TRBJ2-7
CASSDQGAHTEAFF	TGTGCCAGCAGTGACCAGGGGGCTCATACTGAAGCTTTCTTT	.	TRBD1	TRBV2	TRBJ1-1
CSVVRGRDEQFF	TGCAGCGTTGTGAGGGGAAGGGATGAGCAGTTCTTC	.	.	TRBV29-1	TRBJ2-1
CATTRSGGTGELFF	TGTGCCACCACCCGAAGCGGGGGCACCGGGGAGCTGTTTTTT	.	TRBD2	TRBV24-1	TRBJ2-2
CASSFSTGEGSEAFF	TGTGCCAGCAGCTTTTCGACAGGGGAAGGGTCTGAAGCTTTCTTT	.	TRBD1	TRBV7-9	TRBJ1-1
CMVEGVNGYTF	TGCATGGTTGAGGGAGTGAATGGCTACACCTTC	few	.	TRBV29-1	TRBJ1-2
CASSALGQGAGYNEQFF	TGTGCCAGCAGTGCTCTAGGACAGGGGGCAGGGTACAATGAGCAGTTCTTC	few	TRBD1	TRBV25-1	TRBJ2-1
CASSAHHSGNTIYF	TGCGCCAGCAGTGCCCACCACTCTGGAAACACCATATATTTT	once	.	TRBV10-1	TRBJ1-3
CATSRDPSYNEQFF	TGTGCCACCAGCAGAGACCCGTCCTACAATGAGCAGTTCTTC	.	.	TRBV15	TRBJ2-1
CASSLQEHYGYTF	TGTGCCAGTAGTTTACAGGAGCACTATGGCTACACCTTC	.	.	TRBV19	TRBJ1-2
CATSRDSGGADTQYF	TGTGCCACCAGCAGAGATAGCGGGGGGGCAGATACGCAGTATTTT	many	TRBD2	TRBV15	TRBJ2-3
CASSLLAGGYEQYF	TGTGCCAGCAGCTTACTAGCGGGTGGCTACGAGCAGTACTTC	many	TRBD2	TRBV5-6	TRBJ2-7
CASSRRARDNTQYF	TGTGCCAGCAGTAGGAGGGCCCGCGATAATACGCAGTATTTT	.	.	TRBV25-1	TRBJ2-3
CASSDMSGGQDTQYF	TGTGCCAGCAGTGATATGAGCGGGGGGCAGGATACGCAGTATTTT	.	TRBD2	TRBV25-1	TRBJ2-3
CASSYPGQGASRNTIYF	TGTGCCAGCAGTTACCCGGGACAGGGGGCATCGAGAAACACCATATATTTT	once	TRBD1	TRBV6-5	TRBJ1-3
CATSRRQGGNYEQYF	TGTGCCACCAGCAGGAGACAGGGAGGAAACTACGAGCAGTACTTC	few	.	TRBV15	TRBJ2-7
CASSMAGGGIDTQYF	TGTGCCAGTAGTATGGCGGGAGGAGGTATAGATACGCAGTATTTT	.	TRBD2	TRBV19	TRBJ2-3
CASSETGVNTEAFF	TGTGCCAGCAGTGAAACAGGAGTTAACACTGAAGCTTTCTTT	.	.	TRBV2	TRBJ1-1
CASSEGDSVYEQFF	TGTGCCAGCAGTGAAGGGGACTCCGTCTATGAGCAGTTCTTC	many	.	TRBV6-1	TRBJ2-1
CASSRYGASTDTQYF	TGTGCCAGCAGCCGGTATGGGGCCAGCACAGATACGCAGTATTTT	.	.	TRBV11-2	TRBJ2-3
CASRPAGNSPLHF	TGCGCCAGCAGGCCCGCCGGTAATTCACCCCTCCACTTT	.	.	TRBV10-2	TRBJ1-6
CAIKEETSSYNEQFF	TGTGCCATCAAGGAAGAAACAAGCTCCTACAATGAGCAGTTCTTC	.	.	TRBV10-3	TRBJ2-1
CSAGTGENYGYTF	TGCAGTGCTGGGACGGGCGAGAACTATGGCTACACCTTC	.	.	TRBV20-1	TRBJ1-2
CAWRSRGYSYEQYF	TGTGCCTGGAGGTCGCGGGGCTACTCCTACGAGCAGTACTTC	once	.	TRBV25-1	TRBJ2-7
CATSRDLHYEQYF	TGTGCCACCAGCAGAGATCTACACTACGAGCAGTACTTC	.	.	TRBV15	TRBJ2-7
CASRGDRGEQYF	TGTGCCAGCAGAGGAGATCGGGGCGAGCAGTACTTC	.	.	TRBV2	TRBJ2-7
CASSGGQYNSPLHF	TGTGCCAGCAGTGGAGGACAGTATAATTCACCCCTCCACTTT	once	.	TRBV2	TRBJ1-6
CASSPNTDTQYF	TGTGCCAGTAGTCCAAACACAGATACGCAGTATTTT	few	.	TRBV19	TRBJ2-3
CSAVRQGYGYTF	TGCAGCGCAGTCCGACAGGGGTATGGCTACACCTTC	few	TRBD1	TRBV29-1	TRBJ1-2
CAISESLTRRDPPLHF	TGTGCCATCAGTGAGTCGTTGACCCGGAGGGACCCACCCCTCCACTTT	.	.	TRBV10-3	TRBJ1-6
CASSEMKGINTEAFF	TGTGCCAGCAGTGAGATGAAGGGCATAAACACTGAAGCTTTCTTT	.	.	TRBV25-1	TRBJ1-1
CATSDAGESPRETQYF	TGTGCCACCAGTGATGCGGGGGAATCGCCTAGAGAGACCCAGTACTTC	.	TRBD2	TRBV24-1	TRBJ2-5
CASSLEGQGSYEQYF	TGTGCCAGCAGCTTAGAGGGACAGGGCTCCTACGAGCAGTACTTC	.	TRBD1	TRBV7-9	TRBJ2-7